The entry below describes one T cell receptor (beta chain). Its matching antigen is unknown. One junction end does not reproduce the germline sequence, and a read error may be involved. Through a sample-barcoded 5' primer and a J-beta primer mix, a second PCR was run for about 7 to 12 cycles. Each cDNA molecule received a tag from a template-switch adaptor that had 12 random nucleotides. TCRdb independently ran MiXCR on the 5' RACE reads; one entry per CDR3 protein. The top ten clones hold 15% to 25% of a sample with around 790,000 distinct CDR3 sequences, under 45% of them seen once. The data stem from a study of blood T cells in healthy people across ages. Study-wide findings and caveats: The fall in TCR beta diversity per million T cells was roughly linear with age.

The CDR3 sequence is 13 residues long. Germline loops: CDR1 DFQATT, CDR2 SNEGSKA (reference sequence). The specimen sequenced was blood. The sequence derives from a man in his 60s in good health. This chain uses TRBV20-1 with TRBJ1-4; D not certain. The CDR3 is CGALGPFNEKLFF. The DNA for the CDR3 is TGCGGTGCCCTCGGGCCATTTAATGAAAAACTGTTTTTT.